This passage covers 18 T cell receptor beta chains from one sample sequenced in a study of CXCR3-negative and CXCR3-positive naive CD8 T cells. Study-level findings and limits: More hydrophobic TRB CDR3s occurred in CXCR3-positive than in CXCR3-negative naive cells.

The antigens for these receptors are not known. The authors prepared UMI-labeled TRB cDNA libraries by 5' RACE. TCRdb re-called the 5' RACE reads and gives one entry per CDR3 protein, without DNA. This table lists 140,000 to 150,000 distinct CDR3 sequences. Sequencing input: naive CXCR3+ CD8+ T cells from blood. Subset described: CD45RO-CCR7+CD27+CD95- naive CD8+ T cells expressing CXCR3 (TNR3+). All receptors come from a human donor in good health. Some clones in this sample may be carry-over from other donors' samples.

The V gene is TRBV6-5, the J gene TRBJ2-2; absent DNA, TCRdb's TRBD1 call cannot be checked. CDR3 size: 16 residues. Germline V CDR1 and CDR2: MNHEY, SVGAGI. The CDR3 sequence: CASSKGARSNTGELFF.

The chain combines TRBV4-1 with TRBJ2-1; TCRdb designates TRBD2, a call that cannot be tested without DNA. Per germline, CDR1 MGHRA and CDR2 YSYEKL. CDR3 length: 16 residues. CDR3 sequence reads: CASSPLTSGGYNEQFF.

The chain uses TRBV6-5 and TRBJ1-1. Germline values: CDR1 MNHEY, CDR2 SVGAGI. The CDR3 sequence is 14 residues long. The CDR3 sequence: CASSYYSLNTEAFF.

The chain carries TRBV7-2 and TRBJ1-6. CDR1 is SGHTA, CDR2 FQGNSA, per germline. The CDR3 has 12 residues. The CDR3 spells CASSPFEAALHF.

The chain employs TRBV7-9 and TRBJ2-5. CDR1 is SEHNR and CDR2 is FQNEAQ in the germline V gene (reference sequence). This CDR3 region has 11 residues. CDR3: CASSWQETQYF.

The CDR3 reads CASSYDSGTWNEQFF. The chain combines TRBV6-2 or TRBV6-3 with TRBJ2-1; absent DNA, TCRdb's TRBD2 call cannot be checked. The CDR3 covers 15 residues. Germline lookup yields CDR1 MNHEY and CDR2 SVGEGT.

The V call is TRBV12-3 or TRBV12-4, the J call TRBJ2-1; checking the TCRdb D call of TRBD1 is not possible without DNA. There are 14 residues in the CDR3. The CDR3 spells CASSARDGYNEQFF.

J is TRBJ2-3 and V is TRBV2; TCRdb's D call, TRBD1, is unchecked because there is no DNA. The CDR3 loop spans 14 amino acids. Germline V gene lookup returns CDR1 SNHLY and CDR2 FYNNEI. This chain's CDR3 is CATIKDRFTDTQYF.

Here the CDR3 reads CASSPGQGWDEQYF. The chain has TRBV5-1 and TRBJ2-7; TCRdb indicates TRBD1, and absent DNA this call remains unverified. The CDR3 is made up of 14 amino acids. Germline assignment: CDR1 SGHRS and CDR2 YFSETQ.

The chain recombines TRBV9 with TRBJ2-7; TCRdb's D call, TRBD1, is unchecked because there is no DNA. This CDR3 is 17 amino acids long. Germline-derived CDR1 and CDR2 are SGDLS and YYNGEE. CDR3 residues: CASSVGNRRGRGYEQYF.

The rearrangement uses TRBV27 and TRBJ2-6; no DNA is available, so the TRBD1 call from TCRdb remains unchecked. The germline V gene has CDR1 MNHEY and CDR2 SMNVEV (reference sequence). The CDR3 is made up of 12 amino acids. The CDR3 loop reads CASHGQAPVLTF.

The chain is built from TRBV6-5 and TRBJ2-5; without DNA, the TCRdb call of TRBD1 cannot be checked. The CDR3 loop spans 11 amino acids. Germline V CDR1 and CDR2: MNHEY, SVGAGI. The CDR3 protein is CASLRGETQYF.

The chain links TRBV7-2 to TRBJ2-3; there is no DNA to check the TCRdb D call of TRBD1. This CDR3 is 16 amino acids long. Germline V gene data show CDR1 as SGHTA and CDR2 as FQGNSA. The CDR3 here is CASSFTGTPSTDTQYF.

The chain carries TRBV7-9 and TRBJ2-6; TCRdb's D call of TRBD2 is untestable without DNA. Per the germline V gene, CDR1 is SEHNR and CDR2 is FQNEAQ (reference sequence). This CDR3 region has 18 residues. This CDR3 is CASSSTTSVPSGANVLTF. Filled out from reference TRBV7-9 and TRBJ2-6, the complete variable domain reads DTGVSQNPRHKITKRGQNVTFRCDPISEHNRLYWYRQTLGQGPEFLTYFQNEAQLEKSRLLSDRFSAERPKGSFSTLEIQRTEQGDSAMYLCASSSTTSVPSGANVLTFGAGSRLTVL.

This chain's CDR3 is CASSKGRVYEQYF. This chain uses TRBV21-1 with TRBJ2-7. TRBV21-1 is tagged as a pseudogene. This CDR3 has 13 residues.

This rearrangement joins TRBV5-1 to TRBJ1-1. Germline assignment: CDR1 SGHRS and CDR2 YFSETQ. The CDR3 covers 13 residues. CDR3 sequence: CASILAMHGSAFF.

The V call is TRBV4-3, the J call TRBJ2-1; checking the TCRdb D call of TRBD2 is not possible without DNA. This CDR3 has 16 amino acids. Germline CDR1 is LGHNA and CDR2 is YSLEER. CDR3 sequence reads: CASSQVLGGEGDEQFF.

The rearrangement joins TRBV25-1 to TRBJ2-5; the TCRdb D gene call, TRBD1, has no DNA to confirm it. The CDR3 spans 15 residues. CDR1 is MGHDK and CDR2 is SYGVNS in the germline V gene. CDR3 residues: CASKPGHSTVETQYF.